A selection of T cell receptor beta chains follows, all from one sample in a study of T cell responses to AZD1222 COVID-19 vaccine. Libraries were prepared by immunoSEQ multiplex PCR; TCRdb keeps only in-frame clonotypes and omits some of them. Of around 50,000 clones in the sample, 75% to 90% were seen once. The sample in question was peripheral blood, obtained 28 days after the second AZD1222 dose. The source of these receptors is an adult who received the AZD1222 COVID-19 vaccine. Each CDR3 is given with its conserved first and last residue. D genes are given only for firm matches. Part of the rows lack a size; the others show once, few, many or a class for expanded clones.

clone_size	v_call	j_call	d_call	cdr3_nt	cdr3_aa
-	TRBV6-6	TRBJ1-5	TRBD1	TGTGCCAGCAGAATGACAGGGTGGGATCAGCCCCAGCATTTT	CASRMTGWDQPQHF
-	TRBV27	TRBJ2-3	TRBD2	TGTGCCAGCAGTACGCTAGCGGGTAGGGATACGCAGTATTTT	CASSTLAGRDTQYF
-	TRBV7-9	TRBJ1-1	TRBD1	TGTGCCAGCAGCTTAGGGGACAGGGAGAGGAGGAACACTGAAGCTTTCTTT	CASSLGDRERRNTEAFF
once	TRBV7-9	TRBJ2-6	-	TGTGCCAGCAGGGTTCCGGGGCCCTCGGGGGCCAACGTCCTGACTTTC	CASRVPGPSGANVLTF
-	TRBV28	TRBJ1-3	-	TGTGCCAGCAGTTCCGCCCAGGGATCTGGAAACACCATATATTTT	CASSSAQGSGNTIYF
-	TRBV19	TRBJ2-7	TRBD1	TGTGCCAGTAGCCCCCGGGGGACAGGGAGTAACGAGCAGTACTTC	CASSPRGTGSNEQYF
-	TRBV2	TRBJ2-3	-	TGTGCCAGGACCGACAGAAGCCGCACAGATACGCAGTATTTT	CARTDRSRTDTQYF
-	TRBV28	TRBJ1-1	-	TGTGCCAGCAGTCTAAACCCGGCTGAAGCTTTCTTT	CASSLNPAEAFF
-	TRBV7-8	TRBJ2-7	TRBD2	TGTGCCAGCAGCGGCATCGGGACTAGTTACTACGAGCAGTACTTC	CASSGIGTSYYEQYF
once	TRBV9	TRBJ2-3	-	TGTGCCAGCAGCGCCGCCGGTCCAACAGATACGCAGTATTTT	CASSAAGPTDTQYF
-	TRBV29-1	TRBJ2-5	TRBD2	TGCAGCGTGATATGGACTAGCGGGGCCCAAGAGACCCAGTACTTC	CSVIWTSGAQETQYF
-	TRBV3-1/TRBV3-2	TRBJ1-5	-	TGTGCCAGCAGCCAAGGATCGGTGGGGCCCCAGCATTTT	CASSQGSVGPQHF
-	TRBV4-1	TRBJ2-1	TRBD2	TGCGCCAGCAGCCAAAGGATTAGCGGGGTCTCCTACAATGAGCAGTTCTTC	CASSQRISGVSYNEQFF
-	TRBV9	TRBJ2-1	-	TGTGCCAGCAGCGTTGGGGGGAGGGAGCAGTTCTTC	CASSVGGREQFF
-	TRBV27	TRBJ2-7	-	TGTGCCAGCAGTCCAGGGGGAGGGCCCTACGAGCAGTACTTC	CASSPGGGPYEQYF
-	TRBV4-1	TRBJ1-3	-	TGCGCCAGCAGCCAAGATGAGGGGAGTGGAAACACCATATATTTT	CASSQDEGSGNTIYF
-	TRBV18	TRBJ2-5	-	TGTGCCAGCTCACCAGGGGGGACCAAAGAGACCCAGTACTTC	CASSPGGTKETQYF
-	TRBV5-1	TRBJ2-5	TRBD2	TGCGCCAGCAGCTTGTCAGCGGGGGGGATGGAGACCCAGTACTTC	CASSLSAGGMETQYF
-	TRBV5-1	TRBJ2-5	TRBD1	TGCGCCAGCAGCTCCAGGGGGAGTGAAGAGACCCAGTACTTC	CASSSRGSEETQYF
-	TRBV18	TRBJ1-5	-	TGTGCCAGCTCATCTATAGATAGCAATCAGCCCCAGCATTTT	CASSSIDSNQPQHF
-	TRBV19	TRBJ1-5	-	TGTGCCAGTAACGTACTTGGGAGCAATCAGCCCCAGCATTTT	CASNVLGSNQPQHF
-	TRBV2	TRBJ1-1	-	TGTGCCAGCAGTGAATCCCCCCTCCCTGTCCAGGGGAACACTGAAGCTTTCTTT	CASSESPLPVQGNTEAFF
-	TRBV5-1	TRBJ2-7	TRBD2	TGCGCCAGCACCGACTTAAGCGGGGGCGGCTACGAGCAGTACTTC	CASTDLSGGGYEQYF
-	TRBV15	TRBJ1-1	-	TGTGCCACCAGTGCGCGGGGGGGGAACACTGAAGCTTTCTTT	CATSARGGNTEAFF
-	TRBV29-1	TRBJ2-3	TRBD2	TGCAGCGTTGAAGGTCTAGCGGGAGGCACAGATACGCAGTATTTT	CSVEGLAGGTDTQYF
-	TRBV28	TRBJ1-2	-	TGTGCCAGCAGTTTAGTCTTCCAGGGCAAGGGGAAGGATGGCTACACCTTC	CASSLVFQGKGKDGYTF
-	TRBV5-1	TRBJ1-2	-	TGCGCCAGCAGCCTGGACGGGATAACTAACTATGGCTACACCTTC	CASSLDGITNYGYTF
few	TRBV12-3/TRBV12-4	TRBJ1-5	-	TGTGCCAGCAGCAAGACAGATCTGGCCCAGCATTTT	CASSKTDLAQHF
-	TRBV6-2/TRBV6-3	TRBJ1-6	TRBD1	TGTGCCAGCAGCCCGGACGCCGGGACAGGGGGCTCACCCCTCCACTTT	CASSPDAGTGGSPLHF
few	TRBV28	TRBJ1-5	TRBD1	TGTGCCAGCAGTTCGCTACGGACAGGGACGCGTCAGCCCCAGCATTTT	CASSSLRTGTRQPQHF
-	TRBV2	TRBJ2-3	TRBD1	TGTGCCAGCAGTGAAGGGACAGGGTTTCCCACAGATACGCAGTATTTT	CASSEGTGFPTDTQYF
-	TRBV9	TRBJ2-7	TRBD2	TGTGCCAGCAGCGTAGATGGACTAGCGGGGGAAGAGCAGTACTTC	CASSVDGLAGEEQYF
-	TRBV7-2	TRBJ2-2	-	TGTGCCAGCACCCACAGAGCCGGGGAGCTGTTTTTT	CASTHRAGELFF
few	TRBV7-6	TRBJ2-3	-	TGTGCCAGCAGCTTCACGGGGTGGTACACAGATACGCAGTATTTT	CASSFTGWYTDTQYF
-	TRBV19	TRBJ2-1	-	TGTGCCAGTAGTATAGTGGATGAGCAGTTCTTC	CASSIVDEQFF
-	TRBV2	TRBJ1-1	-	TGTGCCAGCAGTGAAGACAGACTCGTTACGGGCACTGAAGCTTTCTTT	CASSEDRLVTGTEAFF
-	TRBV15	TRBJ2-3	-	TGTGCCACCAGCAGAGATCAAGGGGTGGTCACAGATACGCAGTATTTT	CATSRDQGVVTDTQYF
-	TRBV5-5	TRBJ1-2	-	TGTGCCAGCAGCGGCGGGAGGGGTAACTATGGCTACACCTTC	CASSGGRGNYGYTF
-	TRBV27	TRBJ2-1	TRBD2	TGTGCCAGCAGTTACGGACTAGCGGGAGAGCAGTTCTTC	CASSYGLAGEQFF
-	TRBV4-1	TRBJ2-1	-	TGCGCCAGCAGCCAACTGAGGAATTCCTACAATGAGCAGTTCTTC	CASSQLRNSYNEQFF
-	TRBV5-1	TRBJ2-3	TRBD2	TGCGCCAGCAGCTTGGTTGTGGGAGGGAACACAGATACGCAGTATTTT	CASSLVVGGNTDTQYF
once	TRBV4-2	TRBJ2-1	TRBD2	TGTGCCAGCAGCCCAATCTCAGGACTAGCGGGAGGGCCAGGCAATGAGCAGTTCTTC	CASSPISGLAGGPGNEQFF
few	TRBV3-1/TRBV3-2	TRBJ2-3	TRBD2	TGTGCCAGCAGCCCCATAGCGGGAGCAGCAGATACGCAGTATTTT	CASSPIAGAADTQYF
-	TRBV12-5	TRBJ2-1	-	TGTGCTAGTGGCACAGCAGGGATCAATGAGCAGTTCTTC	CASGTAGINEQFF
-	TRBV5-5	TRBJ2-7	TRBD2	TGTGCCAGCAGCCCTACCGTTAGCGGGAGTTATAAGAATTACGAGCAGTACTTC	CASSPTVSGSYKNYEQYF
-	TRBV28	TRBJ1-1	-	TGTGCCAGCAGTCCCCCGACGGATGAAGCTTTCTTT	CASSPPTDEAFF
-	TRBV12-3/TRBV12-4	TRBJ1-5	-	TGTGCCAGCAGCGCGGACTTTCAGCCCCAGCATTTT	CASSADFQPQHF
-	TRBV3-1/TRBV3-2	TRBJ2-1	TRBD2	TGTGCCAGCAGCCAAGGGGAGCAGCGGGGGGGCACGAATGAGCAGTTCTTC	CASSQGEQRGGTNEQFF
-	TRBV4-1	TRBJ1-5	TRBD1	TGCGCCAGCAGCCGGACAGGTGAGCCCCAGCATTTT	CASSRTGEPQHF
once	TRBV10-3	TRBJ2-5	TRBD1	TGTGCCATCAGTGAAAGGACAGGGGTCAACCAAGAGACCCAGTACTTC	CAISERTGVNQETQYF
-	TRBV6-5	TRBJ2-3	TRBD1	TGTGCCAGCAGTTACTCGTCAGGGGGCGCGGCAGATACGCAGTATTTT	CASSYSSGGAADTQYF
-	TRBV6-5	TRBJ1-4	TRBD1	TGTGCCAGCAGAGACAGGGGGACTAATGAAAAACTGTTTTTT	CASRDRGTNEKLFF
-	TRBV28	TRBJ2-7	TRBD2	TGTGCCAGCAGTTCATACTCACTAGCGGGAGGCCTCTCCTACGAGCAGTACTTC	CASSSYSLAGGLSYEQYF
-	TRBV2	TRBJ1-4	-	TGTGCCAGCAGACCGGACCTGAATGAAAAACTGTTTTTT	CASRPDLNEKLFF
-	TRBV6-1	TRBJ2-7	-	TGTGCCAGCAGTGAAGTCGGGGACGAGCAGTACTTC	CASSEVGDEQYF